The 8 T cell receptor beta chains below come from one sample, sequenced in a study of blood T cell repertoires in COVID-19 (dated by TCRdb to the early 2020s). The library was made by the immunoSEQ multiplex PCR assay. TCRdb took over this immuneACCESS table, retaining in-frame rearrangements with V and J assigned. Such tables are incomplete; in checked studies, under half of the missing clones stem from an unresolved V gene, and the remainder is unexplained. Recorded for this sample are just over 300,000 clones; around 86% of them occurred a single time. The top ten clonotypes cover over 3.5% of the sample. Sequencing input: PBMCs or T cells enriched from blood (not recorded which). Receptors originate from a man between 25 and 39 years old who had recovered from COVID-19.

About this clone itself: Germline and junction disagree at one end, which may indicate a read error. The chain employs TRBV7-7 and TRBJ2-5; 9 nucleotides line up with TRBD2. The V gene's germline CDR1 is SSHAT and CDR2 FNYEAQ (reference sequence). The CDR3 length is 16 residues. This CDR3 is CASSLLPGTSFETQYF. CDR3 DNA sequence: TGTGCTAGCAGCTTACTCCCCGGGACTAGCTTTGAGACCCAGTACTTC.

The genes are TRBV6-5 and TRBJ2-7, with TRBD2 matching over 8 bases. Germline CDR1 MNHEY, CDR2 SVGAGI. The CDR3 is 14 residues long. After removal of 5 bases from V and 3 bases from J, the junction contained 6 bases not matched to a gene. This CDR3 is CASSHRAGVYEQYF. The DNA of the CDR3 is TGTGCCAGCAGTCACAGAGCGGGGGTCTACGAGCAGTACTTC.

The CDR3 spells CAWSDRDHEQYF. Written as DNA, the CDR3 is TGTGCCTGGAGCGACAGGGACCACGAGCAGTACTTC. The chain uses TRBV30 and TRBJ2-7, with 7 bases that match TRBD1. The CDR3 consists of 12 residues. CDR1 is GTSNPN and CDR2 is SVGIG in the germline V gene (reference sequence). V was pared by 3 bases and J by 5 bases, with 4 bases of the junction left unmatched.

A remark on this clone: Additional DNA sequences in this sample encode the identical CDR3. CDR3 DNA: TGCGCCAGCAGTGAGAGCTGGGGGCGCTACGAGCAGTACTTC. Translating it yields CASSESWGRYEQYF. The chain links TRBV10-2 to TRBJ2-7, with D perhaps TRBD1 (6 bases). CDR1 and CDR2 from the germline V gene are WSHSY and SAAADI. This CDR3 is built from 14 residues. V lost 2 bases and J 3 bases, leaving 11 bases between the germline ends.

The CDR3 nucleotides are TGTGCCAGCAGCCAGGGACTAAAGACGTATGGCTACACCTTC. Protein product: CASSQGLKTYGYTF. This chain links TRBV3-1 (or the pseudogene TRBV3-2) with TRBJ1-2; tentative D call: TRBD1 (5 bases). The CDR3 runs to 14 residues. Germline CDR1 is LGHDT and CDR2 is YNNKEL (reference sequence). Trimming cost V 3 bases and J 5 bases, with 13 bases left between them.

The chain employs TRBV4-1 and TRBJ2-3; a possible D gene is TRBD1 (5 bases). Trimming removed 1 base from V and 1 base from J, with 9 bases in between. The CDR3 runs 15 residues. Germline lookup yields CDR1 MGHRA and CDR2 YSYEKL. CDR3 amino acids: CASSQVFRGTDTQYF. DNA of the CDR3: TGCGCCAGCAGCCAAGTTTTCAGGGGCACAGATACGCAGTATTTT.

The DNA of the CDR3 is TGCGCCAGCAGTGATAGGGGACAGGGGGCGTACGAGCAGTACTTC. Its protein product is CASSDRGQGAYEQYF. V usage is TRBV10-2 and J usage is TRBJ2-7; 12 bases map to TRBD1. The CDR3 extends over 15 amino acids. V gave up 3 bases and J gave up 4 bases; unmatched junction bases: 4. The V gene's germline CDR1 is WSHSY and CDR2 SAAADI.

The V call is TRBV6-6, the J call TRBJ2-1; 8 positions match TRBD1. This CDR3 has 16 residues. CDR1 is MNHNY and CDR2 is SVGAGI in the germline V gene (reference sequence). Losses at the gene ends were 2 bases for V and 8 bases for J; bases not matched to a gene: 11. CDR3 sequence reads: CASSYTGQGGIYEQFF. Here the CDR3 DNA reads TGTGCCAGCAGTTACACCGGACAGGGTGGTATCTATGAGCAGTTCTTC.